These 28 T cell receptor beta chains share one sample of origin, sequenced in a study of OX40 agonist ivuxolimab in advanced cancers. The method was immunoSEQ multiplex PCR; TCRdb's version includes in-frame clones alone and lacks a portion of them. The profile shows roughly 36,000 clones, roughly 89% of them singletons. Sequenced material: CD4+ or CD8+ T cells sorted from blood, taken in a trial of the OX40 agonist ivuxolimab. The origin of the receptors is an adult with an advanced solid tumor such as melanoma, head and neck, liver or kidney cancer.

This chain links TRBV5-4 with TRBJ1-1; 7 nucleotides match TRBD1. This CDR3 has 15 residues. The trim removed 3 bases at V and 1 base at J, leaving 6 bases unmatched. Germline-derived CDR1 and CDR2 are SGHNT and YYREEE (reference sequence). DNA of the CDR3: TGTGCCAGCAGCTCGAGTAGACAGGGGAACACTGAAGCTTTCTTT. Protein: CASSSSRQGNTEAFF.

This chain links TRBV13 with TRBJ2-3; weak D call: TRBD1 (5 bases). V lost 4 bases and J lost 6, with 17 bases in between. The CDR3 totals 15 residues. Germline values: CDR1 PRHDT, CDR2 FYEKMQ (reference sequence). In nucleotides, the CDR3 is TGTGCCAGCAGCTACCCAGGGTCCGCCGGGGATACGCAGTATTTT. This codes for CASSYPGSAGDTQYF.

The chain is built from TRBV4-1 and TRBJ1-3; D is ambiguous. In germline, CDR1 is MGHRA, CDR2 YSYEKL. The germline V and J ends were trimmed by 0 bases and 4 bases, with 16 bases remaining between them. The CDR3 consists of 17 residues. The CDR3 DNA sequence: TGCGCCAGCAGCCAAGAGATACCGGGATCATCGGGAAACACCATATATTTT. Translating gives CASSQEIPGSSGNTIYF.

V and J are TRBV9 and TRBJ2-7; a possible D gene is TRBD2 (5 bases). Looked up from germline, CDR1 is SGDLS and CDR2 is YYNGEE. The CDR3 has 16 amino acids. Trimming left V 4 bases short and J 0 bases short, with 17 bases between. The CDR3 DNA is TGTGCCAGCAGCCTTACGGCTAGCTCCCACTCCTACGAGCAGTACTTC. Its translation is CASSLTASSHSYEQYF.

The chain has TRBV5-4 and TRBJ1-2, with 7 bases identical to TRBD1. The CDR3 is 13 amino acids. Germline assignment: CDR1 SGHNT and CDR2 YYREEE (reference sequence). V lost 2 bases, J lost 10 bases, and 8 bases stayed unmatched. The CDR3 DNA is TGTGCCAGCAGCTTCGGGACAGCCTCGGACTACACCTTC. Protein sequence: CASSFGTASDYTF.

The chain recombines TRBV4-3 with TRBJ1-1, with D perhaps TRBD1 (6 bases). Per germline, CDR1 LGHNA and CDR2 YSLEER. This CDR3 is built from 15 residues. V was shortened by 0 bases and J by 5 bases, with 13 bases between the two germline ends. CDR3 bases: TGCGCCAGCAGCCAAGATACGGGAAGGGGGACTGAAGCTTTCTTT. Residues: CASSQDTGRGTEAFF.

The rearrangement joins TRBV5-6 to TRBJ1-5, with 9 bases aligning to TRBD1. CDR3 length: 14 residues. Losses at the gene ends were 3 bases for V and 5 bases for J; bases not matched to a gene: 3. Germline loops: CDR1 SGHDT, CDR2 YYEEEE. The CDR3 reads CASSWGQGDQPQHF. CDR3 nucleotides: TGTGCCAGCAGCTGGGGACAGGGCGATCAGCCCCAGCATTTT.

The chain joins TRBV6-5 to TRBJ1-4; 7 nucleotides match TRBD1. Germline CDR1 reads MNHEY; CDR2 reads SVGAGI. The CDR3 is made up of 14 amino acids. Trimming at V came to 6 bases and at J to 7 bases, leaving 8 bases not matched to a gene. CDR3 coding DNA: TGTGCCAGCAGAGACGACAGGGCCAGTGAAAAACTGTTTTTT. It yields the protein CASRDDRASEKLFF.

V usage is TRBV14 and J usage is TRBJ2-7, with TRBD2 matching over 7 bases. Losses at the gene ends were 1 base for V and 0 bases for J; bases not matched to a gene: 9. This CDR3 has 17 amino acids. In germline, CDR1 is SGHDN, CDR2 FVKESK. The DNA of the CDR3 is TGTGCCAGCAGCCAAGCTCCTTGGGGAGGGGTCTCCTACGAGCAGTACTTC. This encodes CASSQAPWGGVSYEQYF.

The gene calls are TRBV5-4 and TRBJ2-3; D remains unclear. Trimming removed 4 bases at V and 2 bases at J, with 11 bases between. The V gene's germline CDR1 is SGHNT and CDR2 YYREEE (reference sequence). The CDR3 totals 14 residues. The CDR3 coding sequence is TGTGCCAGCAGCCCCTTGAGCTACACAGATACGCAGTATTTT. Protein sequence: CASSPLSYTDTQYF.

The chain carries TRBV2 and TRBJ2-4; 7 bases are a match to TRBD1. V shed 9 bases, J shed 0 bases, and the junction held 11 bases outside the gene matches. Germline lookup yields CDR1 SNHLY and CDR2 FYNNEI. The CDR3 loop spans 16 amino acids. The CDR3, as DNA: TGTGCCAGTCTTCCTCAAGGGGGCAAAGCCAAAAACATTCAGTACTTC. Protein product: CASLPQGGKAKNIQYF.

The chain joins TRBV18 to TRBJ2-1; D gene uncertain. Germline lookup yields CDR1 KGHSH and CDR2 LQKENI. Deletions cut 2 bases from V and 0 bases from J, with 8 bases between. The CDR3 has 15 residues. CDR3: CASSPAKVSYNEQFF. In DNA, the CDR3 is TGTGCCAGCTCACCAGCCAAGGTCTCCTACAATGAGCAGTTCTTC. The whole variable domain, remainder taken from reference TRBV18 and TRBJ2-1, is NAGVMQNPRHLVRRRGQEARLRCSPMKGHSHVYWYRQLPEEGLKFMVYLQKENIIDESGMPKERFSAEFPKEGPSILRIQQVVRGDSAAYFCASSPAKVSYNEQFFGPGTRLTVL.

The chain links TRBV5-1 to TRBJ2-7; 7 bases are shared with TRBD2. The CDR3 is 14 amino acids. V shed 0 bases, J shed 5 bases, and the junction held 5 bases outside the gene matches. Germline values: CDR1 SGHRS, CDR2 YFSETQ. CDR3 coding DNA: TGCGCCAGCAGCTTGGAGGGAGGGGCGAACGAGCAGTACTTC. It is translated as CASSLEGGANEQYF.

A remark on this clone: This same CDR3 is encoded by further DNA sequences in the sample. The CDR3 region is CASSLEGPQETQYF. The CDR3 DNA is TGCGCCAGCAGCTTGGAAGGGCCCCAAGAGACCCAGTACTTC. This chain joins TRBV5-1 and TRBJ2-5; D not certain. V lost 0 bases to trimming and J lost 1 base, with 7 bases between them. This CDR3 has 14 residues. CDR1 and CDR2 from the germline V gene are SGHRS and YFSETQ. Full variable domain (remainder filled in from reference TRBV5-1 and TRBJ2-5): KAGVTQTPRYLIKTRGQQVTLSCSPISGHRSVSWYQQTPGQGLQFLFEYFSETQRNKGNFPGRFSGRQFSNSRSEMNVSTLELGDSALYLCASSLEGPQETQYFGPGTRLLVL.

The chain couples TRBV4-2 to TRBJ2-1, with TRBD2 matching over 11 bases. Trimming at V came to 4 bases and at J to 9 bases, leaving 5 bases not matched to a gene. The CDR3 has 14 amino acids. Germline-derived CDR1 and CDR2 are LGHNA and YNFKEQ. This CDR3 reads CASSLLLAGGEQFF. CDR3 in DNA: TGTGCCAGCAGCCTCCTCCTAGCGGGAGGTGAGCAGTTCTTC.

V usage is TRBV19 and J usage is TRBJ2-7, with 10 bases aligning to TRBD2. The ends lost 7 bases at V and 5 bases at J; junction bases unmatched: 11. Germline CDR1 LNHDA, CDR2 SQIVND (reference sequence). The CDR3 runs to 15 residues. CDR3 nucleotides: TGTGCCAGTACTGAGTCGCTAGCGGGAGCGCACGAGCAGTACTTC. Encoded protein: CASTESLAGAHEQYF.

This clone was observed a single time. The rearrangement uses TRBV27 and TRBJ2-7; possible D gene TRBD2, 5 bases. V lost 1 base and J lost 2, with 12 bases in between. Looked up from germline, CDR1 is MNHEY and CDR2 is SMNVEV (reference sequence). There are 15 residues in the CDR3. The DNA of the CDR3 is TGTGCCAGCAGTTTATTCTCCGGGATTCCCTACGAGCAGTACTTC. Its protein is CASSLFSGIPYEQYF.

Here the CDR3 DNA reads TGCGCCAGCAGCCAAGACGAGGGCACTGAAGCTTTCTTT. This codes for CASSQDEGTEAFF. The rearrangement joins TRBV4-3 to TRBJ1-1; D is uncertain. Looked up from germline, CDR1 is LGHNA and CDR2 is YSLEER. The CDR3 is 13 residues long. Between the trimmed V and J ends, which lost 0 bases and 4 bases, there was a span of 6 bases.

The chain couples TRBV30 to TRBJ2-7; TRBD1 matches 7 bases. The germline V gene encodes CDR1 GTSNPN and CDR2 SVGIG (reference sequence). The CDR3 is 13 residues long. V gave up 4 bases and J gave up 2 bases; unmatched junction bases: 5. Here the CDR3 DNA reads TGTGCCTGGAAAAGGGACAGACCCTACGAGCAGTACTTC. Its protein is CAWKRDRPYEQYF.

The chain has TRBV5-1 and TRBJ2-3; no definite D call. The CDR3 length is 15 residues. Germline-derived CDR1 and CDR2 are SGHRS and YFSETQ. Trimming pared 0 bases from V and 3 bases from J, leaving 11 bases between. The DNA of the CDR3 is TGCGCCAGCAGCTTGGCGCTAGTTGGTACAGATACGCAGTATTTT. Protein: CASSLALVGTDTQYF.

This clone has only one observation. This chain's CDR3 is CASSEAGTLFGYTF. CDR3 in DNA: TGTGCCAGCAGTGAAGCGGGCACACTATTTGGCTACACCTTC. This rearrangement joins TRBV6-1 to TRBJ1-2; D gene ambiguous. Trimming shortened V by 0 bases and J by 7 bases, and 12 bases separated the two germline ends. The CDR3 covers 14 residues. The germline V gene has CDR1 MNHNS and CDR2 SASEGT.

V and J are TRBV11-3 and TRBJ2-7; TRBD1 aligns across 7 bases. Germline V lookup: CDR1 SGHNT, CDR2 YENEEA. This CDR3 spans 13 amino acids. The junction had 3 bases not matched to a gene; V was cut back by 3 bases and J by 4 bases. Here the CDR3 reads CASSFGDSYEQYF. The CDR3 DNA follows: TGTGCCAGCAGCTTTGGGGACAGTTACGAGCAGTACTTC.

The V call is TRBV5-1, the J call TRBJ2-5; 7 bases map to TRBD1. In germline, CDR1 is SGHRS, CDR2 YFSETQ. CDR3 length: 14 residues. V shed 3 bases, J shed 1 base, and the junction held 3 bases outside the gene matches. The CDR3 coding sequence is TGCGCCAGCAGCTCCAGGACAGGCCAAGAGACCCAGTACTTC. It encodes CASSSRTGQETQYF.

The chain uses TRBV5-8 and TRBJ2-5; TRBD2 agrees at 11 bases. The CDR3 length is 15 residues. After removal of 3 bases from V and 3 bases from J, the junction contained 4 bases not matched to a gene. CDR1 SGHTS and CDR2 YDEGEE come from the germline V gene. DNA of the CDR3: TGTGCCAGCAGCTCTAGACTAGCGGGGAAAGAGACCCAGTACTTC. Translating it yields CASSSRLAGKETQYF.

V and J are TRBV19 and TRBJ2-3; the D gene is possibly TRBD2 (6 bases). The CDR3 totals 16 residues. CDR1 is LNHDA, CDR2 SQIVND, per germline (reference sequence). Trimming shortened V by 1 base and J by 1 base, and 12 bases separated the two germline ends. CDR3 bases: TGTGCCAGTAGTATAGTGCGGGACCTCCGCACAGATACGCAGTATTTT. As protein: CASSIVRDLRTDTQYF. Together with reference TRBV19 and TRBJ2-3, the CDR3 gives the full variable domain: DGGITQSPKYLFRKEGQNVTLSCEQNLNHDAMYWYRQDPGQGLRLIYYSQIVNDFQKGDIAEGYSVSREKKESFPLTVTSAQKNPTAFYLCASSIVRDLRTDTQYFGPGTRLTVL.

This clone showed up just once. J is TRBJ2-3 and V is TRBV7-6; D not resolved. V was shortened by 0 bases and J by 2 bases, with 12 bases between the two germline ends. The CDR3 consists of 16 residues. Per the germline V gene, CDR1 is SGHVS and CDR2 is FNYEAQ. The CDR3 is CASSLANSLDTDTQYF. CDR3 coding DNA: TGTGCCAGCAGCTTAGCGAATAGTCTAGACACAGATACGCAGTATTTT.

The chain is built from TRBV19 and TRBJ2-1; D gene ambiguous. The CDR3 runs to 15 residues. Germline CDR1 reads LNHDA; CDR2 reads SQIVND (reference sequence). V was cut by 4 bases and J by 9 bases, with 19 bases left in between. The DNA of the CDR3 is TGTGCCAGTAGTACCCCCCACGGACCGCACGGTGAGCAGTTCTTC. This codes for CASSTPHGPHGEQFF.

This clone appeared a single time. The chain is built from TRBV5-1 and TRBJ1-3; D unclear. The V and J ends lost 0 bases and 0 bases respectively, with 7 bases between them. The CDR3 covers 15 residues. In germline, CDR1 is SGHRS, CDR2 YFSETQ. CDR3: CASSLDHSSGNTIYF. The DNA of the CDR3 is TGCGCCAGCAGCTTGGATCACAGCTCTGGAAACACCATATATTTT. The whole variable domain, remainder taken from reference TRBV5-1 and TRBJ1-3, is KAGVTQTPRYLIKTRGQQVTLSCSPISGHRSVSWYQQTPGQGLQFLFEYFSETQRNKGNFPGRFSGRQFSNSRSEMNVSTLELGDSALYLCASSLDHSSGNTIYFGEGSWLTVV.